These T cell receptor beta chains were read from a single sample in a study of blood T cell repertoires in COVID-19. The repertoire was sequenced with immunoSEQ multiplex PCR; TCRdb's copy has only in-frame clones and lacks some. The data hold tens of thousands of clones, with about 70% observed a single time. Sequenced sample: peripheral blood. The receptor set was obtained from an elderly man with acute or convalescent COVID-19. Each CDR3 is given with its conserved first and last residue. A D gene is named only where the DNA matches it firmly. A row's size may be missing; if present it is once, few, many or a size class.

J gene: TRBJ2-3
D gene: .
V gene: TRBV6-5
clone size: once
CDR3 protein: CASSYSIFRSVDTQYF
CDR3 DNA: TGTGCCAGCAGTTACTCGATTTTCCGTTCGGTAGATACGCAGTATTTT

J gene: TRBJ1-5
D gene: TRBD1
V gene: TRBV6-5
clone size: .
CDR3 protein: CASRQGGRNQPQHF
CDR3 DNA: TGTGCCAGCAGACAGGGGGGACGGAATCAGCCCCAGCATTTT

J gene: TRBJ2-5
D gene: TRBD2
V gene: TRBV9
clone size: .
CDR3 protein: CASSVDGRAGETQYF
CDR3 DNA: TGTGCCAGCAGCGTAGACGGGAGGGCCGGGGAGACCCAGTACTTC

J gene: TRBJ1-1
D gene: .
V gene: TRBV6-5
clone size: .
CDR3 protein: CASSTPRRVNTEAFF
CDR3 DNA: TGTGCCAGCAGTACCCCCCGCAGGGTGAACACTGAAGCTTTCTTT

J gene: TRBJ2-1
D gene: .
V gene: TRBV14
clone size: .
CDR3 protein: CASSQGTSYNEQFF
CDR3 DNA: TGTGCCAGCAGCCAGGGGACTTCCTACAATGAGCAGTTCTTC

J gene: TRBJ1-5
D gene: .
V gene: TRBV28
clone size: few
CDR3 protein: CASSQTGSSNQPQHF
CDR3 DNA: TGTGCCAGCAGTCAGACGGGGAGTAGCAATCAGCCCCAGCATTTT

J gene: TRBJ2-5
D gene: .
V gene: TRBV28
clone size: few
CDR3 protein: CASSLWDAGKKETQYF
CDR3 DNA: TGTGCCAGCAGTTTATGGGATGCAGGGAAAAAAGAGACCCAGTACTTC

J gene: TRBJ1-2
D gene: .
V gene: TRBV18
clone size: .
CDR3 protein: CASSAGLGYTF
CDR3 DNA: TGTGCCAGCTCAGCTGGACTTGGCTACACCTTC

J gene: TRBJ1-2
D gene: TRBD1
V gene: TRBV7-2
clone size: .
CDR3 protein: CASSTRDRGQANYGYTF
CDR3 DNA: TGTGCCAGCAGCACCCGGGACAGGGGGCAAGCTAACTATGGCTACACCTTC

J gene: TRBJ1-1
D gene: .
V gene: TRBV29-1
clone size: many
CDR3 protein: CSAAVIAGNTEAFF
CDR3 DNA: TGCAGCGCCGCCGTGATCGCAGGTAACACTGAAGCTTTCTTT

J gene: TRBJ1-1
D gene: .
V gene: TRBV2
clone size: .
CDR3 protein: CASLKRWGRGTEAFF
CDR3 DNA: TGTGCCAGCCTCAAGAGGTGGGGCAGGGGCACTGAAGCTTTCTTT

J gene: TRBJ2-1
D gene: TRBD2
V gene: TRBV15
clone size: .
CDR3 protein: CATSRDTGTSLNEQFF
CDR3 DNA: TGTGCCACCAGCAGAGATACCGGGACTAGCCTCAATGAGCAGTTCTTC

J gene: TRBJ1-2
D gene: .
V gene: TRBV29-1
clone size: .
CDR3 protein: CSVGDTLPRIYGYTF
CDR3 DNA: TGCAGCGTTGGGGACACCCTTCCCCGTATCTATGGCTACACCTTC